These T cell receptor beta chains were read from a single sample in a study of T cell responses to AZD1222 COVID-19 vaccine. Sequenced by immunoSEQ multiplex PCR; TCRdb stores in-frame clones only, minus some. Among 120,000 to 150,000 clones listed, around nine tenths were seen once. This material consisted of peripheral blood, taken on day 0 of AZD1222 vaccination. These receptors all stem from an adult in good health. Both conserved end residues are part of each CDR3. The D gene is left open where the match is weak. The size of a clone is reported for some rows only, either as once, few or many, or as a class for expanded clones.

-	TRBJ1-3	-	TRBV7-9	TGTGCCAGCAGCTGGAACACCGGAAACACCATATATTTT	CASSWNTGNTIYF
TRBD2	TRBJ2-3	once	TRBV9	TGTGCCAGCAGCGTTAGTTTACATGGAGGAGGCGGGAGGTCCACAGATACGCAGTATTTT	CASSVSLHGGGGRSTDTQYF
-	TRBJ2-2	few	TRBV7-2	TGTGCCAGCAGCTTGGGGGAGCTGTTTTTT	CASSLGELFF
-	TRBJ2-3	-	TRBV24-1	TGTGCCACCAGTGATTTTTCGGGACCAGATACGCAGTATTTT	CATSDFSGPDTQYF
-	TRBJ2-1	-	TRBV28	TGTGCCAGCAGTCCACCCACTAGCTACTCCTACAATGAGCAGTTCTTC	CASSPPTSYSYNEQFF
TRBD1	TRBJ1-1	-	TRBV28	TGTGCCAGCAGTCCGTCGGGACAGGGACACACTGAAGCTTTCTTT	CASSPSGQGHTEAFF
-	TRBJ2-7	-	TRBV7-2	TGTGCCAGCAGCTTACAGGGGGGGTCCTACGAGCAGTACTTC	CASSLQGGSYEQYF
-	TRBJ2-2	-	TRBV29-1	TGCAGCGTTAAAGCGGAGTGGAACACCGGGGAGCTGTTTTTT	CSVKAEWNTGELFF
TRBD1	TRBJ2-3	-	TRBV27	TGTGCCAGCACCGGACAGGGGACAGATACGCAGTATTTT	CASTGQGTDTQYF
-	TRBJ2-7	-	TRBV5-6	TGTGCCAGCAGCGGGACTGGGACCTACGAGCAGTACTTC	CASSGTGTYEQYF
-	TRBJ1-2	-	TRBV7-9	TGTGCCAGCAGCCGGTTAGAGACCGGAGGCTACACCTTC	CASSRLETGGYTF
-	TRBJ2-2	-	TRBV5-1	TGCGCCAGCAGCTTGGGGACAAATCCTCGAGAGGAGCTGTTTTTT	CASSLGTNPREELFF
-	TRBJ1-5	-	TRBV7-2	TGTGCCAGCAGCTACAACAGGGCCCAGCCCCAGCATTTT	CASSYNRAQPQHF
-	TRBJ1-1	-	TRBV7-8	TGTGCCAGCAGCTTGATCACAGGCAGCACTGAAGCTTTCTTT	CASSLITGSTEAFF
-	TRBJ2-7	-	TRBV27	TGTGCCAGCAGTTTATCGGGGGGAGAAGGTTACGAGCAGTACTTC	CASSLSGGEGYEQYF
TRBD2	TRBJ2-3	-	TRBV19	TGTGCCAGTAGTATCGCCGGGAGGGGGGCAGATACGCAGTATTTT	CASSIAGRGADTQYF
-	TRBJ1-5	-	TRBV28	TGTGCCAGCAGTTTAGGTTTCCCGCAGCCCCAGCATTTT	CASSLGFPQPQHF
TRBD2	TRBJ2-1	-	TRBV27	TGTGCCAGCAGTTTTGGGCAGGGAGGGTTTGGTGAGCAGTTCTTC	CASSFGQGGFGEQFF
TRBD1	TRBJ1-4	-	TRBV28	TGTGCCAGCAGAGGGGGCGGAGGTGAAAAACTGTTTTTT	CASRGGGGEKLFF
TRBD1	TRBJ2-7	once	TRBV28	TGTGCCAGGGACAGGGCGGCCGAGCAGTACTTC	CARDRAAEQYF
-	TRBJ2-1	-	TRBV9	TGTGCCAGCAGCGTAGACTCCAGTAAGCAGTTCTTC	CASSVDSSKQFF
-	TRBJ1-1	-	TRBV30	TGTGCCTGGAGGACAGACAGTATGCTGAACACTGAAGCTTTCTTT	CAWRTDSMLNTEAFF
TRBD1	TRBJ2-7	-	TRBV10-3	TGTGCCATCAGTGATGGGGCAGGGGGCTTATACGAGCAGTACTTC	CAISDGAGGLYEQYF
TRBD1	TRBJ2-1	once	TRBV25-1	TGTGCCAGCAGTGACAGGGGGTCCTACAATGAGCAGTTCTTC	CASSDRGSYNEQFF
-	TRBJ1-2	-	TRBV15	TGTGCCACCAGCAGAGATCGGGATGGCTACACCTTC	CATSRDRDGYTF
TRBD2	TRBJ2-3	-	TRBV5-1	TGCGCCAGCAGCTCCCAAGTAGCGGGAGGCGGTACAGATACGCAGTATTTT	CASSSQVAGGGTDTQYF
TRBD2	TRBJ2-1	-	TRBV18	TGTGCCAGCTCACCAGGGACTAGCGGGTACAATGAGCAGTTCTTC	CASSPGTSGYNEQFF
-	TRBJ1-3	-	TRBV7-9	TGTGCCAGCAAGGGTTGGGCAGGGGCAAACACCATATATTTT	CASKGWAGANTIYF
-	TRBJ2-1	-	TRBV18	TGTGCCAGCTCCGACAGGAGGAACAATGAGCAGTTCTTC	CASSDRRNNEQFF
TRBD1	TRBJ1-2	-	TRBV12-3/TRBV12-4	TGTGCCAGCAGTTTGGACAGGGTAGCAGGCTACACCTTC	CASSLDRVAGYTF
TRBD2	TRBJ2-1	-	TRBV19	TGTGCCAGTAGTACGGGACTAGCGGGATACAATGAGCAGTTCTTC	CASSTGLAGYNEQFF
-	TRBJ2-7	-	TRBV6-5	TGTGCCAGCAGTTACTCGCGGGACATTCGCGAGCAGTACTTC	CASSYSRDIREQYF
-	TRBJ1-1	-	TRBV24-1	TGTGCCACCAGTGATTTGAGGGTTTTGGGCACTGAAGCTTTCTTT	CATSDLRVLGTEAFF
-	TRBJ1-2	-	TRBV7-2	TGTGCCAGCAGCTCCCCCACAGGGAGGGATGGCTACACCTTC	CASSSPTGRDGYTF
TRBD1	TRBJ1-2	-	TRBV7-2	TGTGCCAGCAGCCCGGACAGGGGGAATCATGGCTACACCTTC	CASSPDRGNHGYTF
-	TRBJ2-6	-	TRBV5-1	TGCGCCAGCAGCATTGGTATCGGGGCGCATGGGGCCAACGTCCTGACTTTC	CASSIGIGAHGANVLTF
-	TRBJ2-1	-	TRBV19	TGTGCCAGTAGTCGGCCCGGGGTCCACAATGAGCAGTTCTTC	CASSRPGVHNEQFF
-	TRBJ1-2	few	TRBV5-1	TGCGCCAGCAGCTTGAAGGAGGTCGGCAACTATGGCTACACCTTC	CASSLKEVGNYGYTF
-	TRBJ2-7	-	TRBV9	TGTGCCAGCAGCGTAGAAGCAGACTACGAGCAGTACTTC	CASSVEADYEQYF
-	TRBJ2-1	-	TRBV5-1	TGCGCCAGCAGCTTGCCACCCCCCGGGGGCGCCTTGCCCAATGAGCAGTTCTTC	CASSLPPPGGALPNEQFF
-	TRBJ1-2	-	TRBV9	TGTGCCAGCAGCGCCGGCCCAGGGCATGGCTACACCTTC	CASSAGPGHGYTF
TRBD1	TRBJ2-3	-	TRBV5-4	TGTGCCAGCACCGATGGGACAGGGGCCTGGGATACGCAGTATTTT	CASTDGTGAWDTQYF
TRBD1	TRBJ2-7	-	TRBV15	TGTGCCACCCGCTACAGGGGGTCCTACGAGCAGTACTTC	CATRYRGSYEQYF
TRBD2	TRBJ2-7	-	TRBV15	TGTGCCACCAGCAGAGCTAGCGGGGGTACCTACGAGCAGTACTTC	CATSRASGGTYEQYF
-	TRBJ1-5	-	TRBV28	TGTGCCAGCAGATATTTCGGACTCCCGGGGGATCAGCCCCAGCATTTT	CASRYFGLPGDQPQHF
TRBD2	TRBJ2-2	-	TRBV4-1	TGCGCCAGCAGCCAAGTTAGGGCGGGAGGGCCCGGGGAGCTGTTTTTT	CASSQVRAGGPGELFF
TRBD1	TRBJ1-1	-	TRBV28	TGTGCCAGCGATACAGGGGTTCACACTGAAGCTTTCTTT	CASDTGVHTEAFF
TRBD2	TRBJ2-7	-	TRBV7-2	TGTGCCAGCAGCCCGGTGGGGACTAGCGGAAGGAGCTCCTACGAGCAGTACTTC	CASSPVGTSGRSSYEQYF
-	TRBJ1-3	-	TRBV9	TGTGCCAGCAGCGTAGGGGACGGAAACACCATATATTTT	CASSVGDGNTIYF